Sequencing of this T cell receptor beta chain was carried out in a study of identical twins. Study results and limitations: Without tracking the same donors, conclusions rested on cross-sectional statistical analysis. Shared out-of-frame alpha sequences (those common to twins) showed excess low generation probability. In cord blood, abundant beta clonotypes had fewer insertions; memory showed no trend.

A universal primer site was added by template switching, and unique molecular identifiers were carried by the cDNA. TCRdb re-called the 5' RACE reads with MiXCR, one entry per CDR3 protein. The repertoire holds 410,000 or so distinct CDR3 sequences, with approximately 17% as singletons. Trimming took off 0 bases at V and 6 bases at J, with 14 bases between the two ends. Germline V gives CDR1 MNHEY, CDR2 SMNVEV (reference sequence). There are 15 residues in the CDR3. On this clonotype itself: What it binds is unknown.

The sample consisted of naive T cells sorted from blood. The TCR originated in a man in his fifties in good health. The V gene is TRBV27, the J gene TRBJ2-5; D unresolved. DNA for the CDR3: TGTGCCAGCAGTTTATCGAAGGCTACCAGGAAGACCCAGTACTTC. Its translation: CASSLSKATRKTQYF.